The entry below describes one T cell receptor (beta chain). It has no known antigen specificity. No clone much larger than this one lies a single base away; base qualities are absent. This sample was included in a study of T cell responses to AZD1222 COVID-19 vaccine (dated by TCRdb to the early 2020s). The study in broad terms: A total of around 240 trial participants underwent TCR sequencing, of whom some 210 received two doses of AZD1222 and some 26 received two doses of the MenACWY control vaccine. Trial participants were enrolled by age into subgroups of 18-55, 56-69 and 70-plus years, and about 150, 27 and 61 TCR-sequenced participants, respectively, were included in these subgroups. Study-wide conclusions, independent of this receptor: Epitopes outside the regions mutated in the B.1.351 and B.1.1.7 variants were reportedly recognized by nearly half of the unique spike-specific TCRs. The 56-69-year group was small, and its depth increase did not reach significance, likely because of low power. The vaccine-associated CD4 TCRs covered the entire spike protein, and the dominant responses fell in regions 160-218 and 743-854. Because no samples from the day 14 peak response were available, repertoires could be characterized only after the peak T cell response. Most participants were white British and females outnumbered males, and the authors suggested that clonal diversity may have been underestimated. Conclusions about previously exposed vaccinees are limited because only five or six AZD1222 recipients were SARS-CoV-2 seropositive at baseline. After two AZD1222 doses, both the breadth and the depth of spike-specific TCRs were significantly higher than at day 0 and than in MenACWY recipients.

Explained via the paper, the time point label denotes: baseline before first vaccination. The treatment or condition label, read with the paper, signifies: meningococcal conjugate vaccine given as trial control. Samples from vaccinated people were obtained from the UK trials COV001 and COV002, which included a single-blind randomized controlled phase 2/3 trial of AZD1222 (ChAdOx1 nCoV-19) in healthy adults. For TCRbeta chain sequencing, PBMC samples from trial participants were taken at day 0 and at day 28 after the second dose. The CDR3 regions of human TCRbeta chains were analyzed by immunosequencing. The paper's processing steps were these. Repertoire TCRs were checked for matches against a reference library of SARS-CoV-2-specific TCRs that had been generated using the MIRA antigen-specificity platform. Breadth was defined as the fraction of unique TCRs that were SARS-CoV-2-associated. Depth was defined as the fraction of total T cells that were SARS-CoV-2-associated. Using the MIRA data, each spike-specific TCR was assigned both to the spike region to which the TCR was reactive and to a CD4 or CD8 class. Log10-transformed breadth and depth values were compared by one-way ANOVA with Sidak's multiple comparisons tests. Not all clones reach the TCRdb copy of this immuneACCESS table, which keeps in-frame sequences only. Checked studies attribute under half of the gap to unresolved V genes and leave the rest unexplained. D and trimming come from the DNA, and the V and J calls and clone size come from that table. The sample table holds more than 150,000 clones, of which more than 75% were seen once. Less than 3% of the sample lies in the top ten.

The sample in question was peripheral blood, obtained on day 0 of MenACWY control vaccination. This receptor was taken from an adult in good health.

The CDR3 protein sequence reads: CATSVLDGTSTDTQYF. The sequenced DNA: TGTGCCACCAGTGTTTTAGACGGAACTAGCACAGATACGCAGTATTTT. This chain is built from TRBV24-1 and TRBJ2-3, with the identity of the D gene unclear. Cut back by 5 bases and 0 bases, the V and J ends lie 14 bases apart. The CDR3, cysteine through phenylalanine, is 16 amino acids long. The CDR3 DNA has 48 bases and is translated from base 1. CDR1 and CDR2 are drawn from the germline V gene: KGHDR, SFDVKD.